These 8 T cell receptor beta chains were all obtained from the same sample, sequenced in a study of cytomegalovirus exposure and HLA in healthy donors. Primers included in the PCR were 60 Vbeta and 13 Jbeta primers. The table came from immunoSEQ multiplex PCR; TCRdb's copy has only in-frame clones and leaves some out. The sample holds about 160,000 clones, roughly four fifths seen once. Material for sequencing was PBMCs. The receptors stem from a woman under 30 in good health and CMV-seronegative.

The chain uses TRBV25-1 and TRBJ2-1, with D maybe TRBD1 (6 bases). Per the germline V gene, CDR1 is MGHDK and CDR2 is SYGVNS. This CDR3 spans 16 amino acids. V gave up 2 bases and J gave up 3 bases, with 14 bases separating them. CDR3 amino acids: CASSEISGVVYNEQFF. The CDR3 nucleotides read TGTGCCAGCAGTGAAATTTCAGGGGTCGTCTACAATGAGCAGTTCTTC.

The chain employs TRBV30 and TRBJ2-1; D not certain. The CDR3 is 11 amino acids. V lost 2 bases and J lost 7, with 6 bases in between. Germline V CDR1 and CDR2: GTSNPN, SVGIG (reference sequence). The CDR3, as DNA: TGTGCCTGGAGTCCGGGTAATGAGCAGTTCTTC. This translates into CAWSPGNEQFF.

The chain uses TRBV28 and TRBJ2-7, with 8 bases aligning to TRBD1. This CDR3 is built from 15 residues. Trimming took 4 bases from V and 2 from J; bases not matched to a gene: 7. Germline V lookup: CDR1 MDHEN, CDR2 SYDVKM. In DNA, the CDR3 is TGTGCCAGCAGTTCTCACGCCAGGGGGCCCTACGAGCAGTACTTC. It codes for CASSSHARGPYEQYF.

The gene calls are TRBV27 and TRBJ1-5; TRBD1 matches at 7 bases. With 5 bases clipped from V and 1 base from J, the junction kept 8 bases outside the gene matches. The CDR3 totals 16 residues. Germline assignment: CDR1 MNHEY and CDR2 SMNVEV (reference sequence). The CDR3 nucleotides are TGTGCCAGCAGTCCCCGACAGGGAAGGAGCAATCAGCCCCAGCATTTT. This encodes CASSPRQGRSNQPQHF.

The chain uses TRBV11-2 and TRBJ2-5; TRBD1 is a possible D gene (5 bases). There are 14 residues in the CDR3. Germline values: CDR1 SGHAT, CDR2 FQNNGV. The germline V and J ends were trimmed by 1 base and 5 bases, with 11 bases remaining between them. The CDR3 region is CASSLGPGSETQYF. The CDR3 DNA reads as TGTGCCAGCAGCTTAGGCCCAGGGTCGGAGACCCAGTACTTC. Based on the CDR3 plus reference TRBV11-2 and TRBJ2-5, the full variable domain is EAGVAQSPRYKIIEKRQSVAFWCNPISGHATLYWYQQILGQGPKLLIQFQNNGVVDDSQLPKDRFSAERLKGVDSTLKIQPAKLEDSAVYLCASSLGPGSETQYFGPGTRLLVL.

The chain links TRBV19 to TRBJ2-2; 9 bases map to TRBD1. Germline V gene lookup returns CDR1 LNHDA and CDR2 SQIVND (reference sequence). The trim removed 5 bases at V and 6 bases at J, leaving 10 bases unmatched. The CDR3 length is 16 residues. The CDR3 reads CASSSRDRVPSGELFF. In DNA, the CDR3 is TGTGCCAGTAGTTCTCGGGACAGGGTTCCGTCCGGGGAGCTGTTTTTT.

The J gene is TRBJ1-2, the V gene TRBV29-1; unclear D gene. Trimming shortened V by 6 bases and J by 7 bases, and 21 bases separated the two germline ends. This CDR3 is built from 14 residues. In germline, CDR1 is SQVTM, CDR2 ANQGSEA. CDR3 sequence: CSVRDWNRTGGYTF. The CDR3 nucleotides read TGCAGCGTCAGAGATTGGAACAGAACCGGTGGCTACACCTTC.

The chain uses TRBV19 and TRBJ2-7; the match to TRBD2 covers 10 bases. Unmatched junction bases numbered 8, after V lost 6 bases and J lost 0 bases. The germline gives CDR1 LNHDA, CDR2 SQIVND (reference sequence). The CDR3 length is 16 residues. The CDR3 DNA reads as TGTGCCAGTAGCCCCCTCGGGACTAGCGACTCCTACGAGCAGTACTTC. The encoded protein is CASSPLGTSDSYEQYF.